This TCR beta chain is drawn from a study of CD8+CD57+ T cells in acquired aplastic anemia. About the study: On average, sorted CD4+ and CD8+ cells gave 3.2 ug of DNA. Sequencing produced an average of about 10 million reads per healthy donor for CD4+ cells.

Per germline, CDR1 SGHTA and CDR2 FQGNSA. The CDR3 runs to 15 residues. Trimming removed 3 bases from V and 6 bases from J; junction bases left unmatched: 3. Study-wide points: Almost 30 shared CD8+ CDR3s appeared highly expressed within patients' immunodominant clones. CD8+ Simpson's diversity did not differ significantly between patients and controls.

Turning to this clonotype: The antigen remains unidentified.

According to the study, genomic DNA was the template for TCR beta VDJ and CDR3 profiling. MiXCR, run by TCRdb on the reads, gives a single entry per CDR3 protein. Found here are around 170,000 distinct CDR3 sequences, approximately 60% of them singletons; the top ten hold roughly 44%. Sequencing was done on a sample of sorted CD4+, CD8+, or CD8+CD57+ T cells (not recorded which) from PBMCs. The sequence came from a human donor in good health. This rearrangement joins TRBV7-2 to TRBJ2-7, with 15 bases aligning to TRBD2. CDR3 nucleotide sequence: TGTGCCAGCAGCTTTGGACTAGCGGGAGGGCGCGAGCAGTACTTC. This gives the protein CASSFGLAGGREQYF.